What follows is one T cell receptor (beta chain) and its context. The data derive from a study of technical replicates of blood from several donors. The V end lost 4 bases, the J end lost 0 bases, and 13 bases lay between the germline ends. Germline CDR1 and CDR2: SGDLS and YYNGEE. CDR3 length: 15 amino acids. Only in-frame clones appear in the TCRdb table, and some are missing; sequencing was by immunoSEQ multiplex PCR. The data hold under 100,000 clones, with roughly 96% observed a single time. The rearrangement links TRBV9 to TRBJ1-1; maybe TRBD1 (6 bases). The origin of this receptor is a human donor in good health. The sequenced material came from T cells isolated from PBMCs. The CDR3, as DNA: TGTGCCAGCAGCCCTAAACAGGGCGTGAACACTGAAGCTTTCTTT. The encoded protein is CASSPKQGVNTEAFF.